This T cell receptor (beta chain) appears in the sequencing data of a study of lung T cells in sarcoidosis with Löfgren's syndrome. This clonotype was counted between two and nine times. Its cognate antigen is unknown. Via MiXCR, TCRdb re-called the reads, giving one row per CDR3 protein. The sample lists 20,000 or so distinct CDR3 sequences; roughly 20% were seen once. Study-wide points: These T cells were suggested, not shown, to recognize a putative antigen. Versus controls, Löfgren's syndrome patients reportedly showed TRAV12-1 and TRBV2 as most expanded.

CDR3 size: 14 residues. Germline CDR1 GTSNPN, CDR2 SVGIG (reference sequence). Trimming stripped 2 bases from V and 0 bases from J, with 11 bases between. The chain carries TRBV30 and TRBJ2-7, with D hard to call. Material: CD4+ T cells from PBMCs. The clonotype originates from a human donor with sarcoidosis (Löfgren's syndrome or another form), or a control subject (not recorded which). The chain's CDR3 is CAWSYRTLSYEQYF. CDR3 DNA sequence: TGTGCCTGGAGTTACCGGACCCTCTCCTACGAGCAGTACTTC. Filled out from reference TRBV30 and TRBJ2-7, the complete variable domain reads SQTIHQWPATLVQPVGSPLSLECTVEGTSNPNLYWYRQAAGRGLQLLFYSVGIGQISSEVPQNLSASRPQDRQFILSSKKLLLSDSGFYLCAWSYRTLSYEQYFGPGTRLTVT.